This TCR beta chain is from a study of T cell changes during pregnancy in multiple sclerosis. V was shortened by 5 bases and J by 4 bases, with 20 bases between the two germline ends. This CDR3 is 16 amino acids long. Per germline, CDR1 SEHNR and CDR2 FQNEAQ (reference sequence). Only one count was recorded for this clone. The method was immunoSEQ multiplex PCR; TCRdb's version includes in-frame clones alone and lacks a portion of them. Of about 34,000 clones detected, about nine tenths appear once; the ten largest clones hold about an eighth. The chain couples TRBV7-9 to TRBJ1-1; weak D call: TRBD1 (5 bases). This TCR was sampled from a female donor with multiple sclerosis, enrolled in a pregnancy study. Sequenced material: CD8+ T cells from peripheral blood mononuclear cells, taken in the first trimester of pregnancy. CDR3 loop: CASSPGWAGKGTEAFF. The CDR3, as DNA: TGTGCCAGCAGCCCCGGGTGGGCAGGGAAGGGCACTGAAGCTTTCTTT. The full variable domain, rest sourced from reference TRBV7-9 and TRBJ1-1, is DTGVSQNPRHKITKRGQNVTFRCDPISEHNRLYWYRQTLGQGPEFLTYFQNEAQLEKSRLLSDRFSAERPKGSFSTLEIQRTEQGDSAMYLCASSPGWAGKGTEAFFGQGTRLTVV.